Sequencing of this T cell receptor beta chain was carried out in a study of response to subunit inactivated influenza vaccine. V dropped 7 bases and J dropped 0; count of bases not matched to a gene: 7. CDR3 length equals 17 residues. Germline values: CDR1 MDHEN, CDR2 SYDVKM. Each CDR3 protein gets one entry after TCRdb re-called the RT-PCR reads with MiXCR. In the table there are about 540,000 distinct CDR3 sequences, roughly a quarter of which are singletons. This same sample was also taken into another study, of T cells expressing NK-cell markers. That work contributes: It was by 5'RACE template switching with UMIs that TCR beta cDNA was made. Of CD8+ T cells, 1.0-7.0% belonged to dominant NKG2C+ clonotypes in several donors.

This clonotype was obtained from a man aged 45-65 years who received an inactivated influenza vaccine. The chain is built from TRBV28 and TRBJ2-6, with 9 bases lining up with TRBD2. Specimen: CD4+ T cells sorted from PBMCs, collected 11 to 12 days after vaccination. CDR3 DNA: TGTGCCAGCAACTTAGCGGGGGCACCCTCTGGGGCCAACGTCCTGACTTTC. Amino acid sequence: CASNLAGAPSGANVLTF.